The clone carrying this T cell receptor beta chain was seen a handful of times. As yet, its antigen is unknown. TCRdb passed the 5' RACE reads through MiXCR, listing each CDR3 protein once. Among 350,000 to 500,000 distinct CDR3 sequences listed, less than 20% were seen once. The entry originates in a study of identical twins. Overall study findings and caveats: Potential partial confounding of zero-insertion analyses by invariant MAIT and iNKT cells was noted. Conclusions were drawn cross-sectionally by statistical analysis, without following the same donors.

Germline values: CDR1 DFQATT, CDR2 SNEGSKA (reference sequence). The J segment lost 14 bases and the V segment lost 3 bases, leaving 18 bases of the junction unmatched. The CDR3 is 16 residues long. This chain connects TRBV20-1 to TRBJ1-6; 8 nucleotides match TRBD1. The sequence was obtained from a man aged 50 to 60 in good health. What was sequenced was naive T cells sorted from blood. The CDR3 DNA is TGCAGTGCTAGTGGAGCTTTACAGGGGGACCGGGAAGCCCTCCACTTT. Amino acid sequence: CSASGALQGDREALHF.